The sequence of this T cell receptor beta chain was determined in a study of cytomegalovirus exposure and HLA in healthy donors. Study-wide context: Prior work identified 95 million to 120 million unique TCR beta sequences in approximately 200 million T cells. Of all 360 or so donors who were genotyped, roughly 81% belonged to the Caucasian-associated ancestry cluster. Study-wide results and caveats: With further analysis later on, most CMV-associated TCR beta chains appeared HLA-restricted. The authors later found HLA-associated TCR beta chains more clonally expanded than equally common others.

This clone has only a few counts. As yet, its antigen is unknown. Trimming left V 2 bases short and J 7 bases short, with 12 bases between. The CDR3 runs 14 residues. Germline lookup yields CDR1 MNHEY and CDR2 SVGAGI. The study ran its PCR with 60 Vbeta and 13 Jbeta primers. Assay: immunoSEQ multiplex PCR; the TCRdb copy retains only in-frame clones and omits some. Of about 160,000 clones detected, 80% appear once; the ten largest clones hold about 4.5%. The sequenced sample was PBMCs. The V gene is TRBV6-5, the J gene TRBJ2-1; no firm D call. This TCR was sampled from a man aged 25 to 45 in good health and CMV-seronegative. CDR3 DNA sequence: TGTGCCAGCAGTTACAGCTTAGCCGTTAATGAGCAGTTCTTC. It codes for CASSYSLAVNEQFF.